This TCR beta chain was sequenced during a study of response to subunit inactivated influenza vaccine (dated by TCRdb to 2017 to 2018). Background for the entire study: To follow how T cells responded to a trivalent subunit inactivated influenza vaccine, the researchers relied on deep quantitative profiling of the T cell receptor repertoire. Beyond this particular receptor, the publication reports: The authors proposed that each seasonal influenza vaccination may bring in only a limited number of new T cells.

Note on this clonotype: Its antigen has not been determined. There are no base qualities to consult, and no much larger clone falls within one base.

Measured from the cysteine to the phenylalanine, the CDR3 is 14 residues long. Kept here is only the CDR3 DNA, which spans 42 bases and is read in frame from base 1. Trimming removed 6 bases from V and 0 bases from J; the gene matches leave 7 bases unexplained. Based on the germline V gene (reference sequence), the CDR1 and CDR2 sequences are DFQATT and SNEGSKA. The library was built by means of RT-PCR. The sample was run on an Illumina HiSeq 2500. The public sequencing data were trimmed at Q25 with fastp and processed into clonotypes with MiXCR by TCRdb, which kept only in-frame beta chains. Each entry merges the rows of one CDR3 protein and shows their most common DNA and genes. Here the sample has hundreds of thousands of distinct CDR3 sequences; 12% to 15% occur a single time. The ten most abundant clones make up approximately 7.6% of the sample.

The V and J genes are TRBV20-1 and TRBJ1-1; TRBD1 fits 7 bases in the junction. The TCR originated in a man aged 50 to 60 who received an inactivated influenza vaccine. Donor details come from another sample of the same person, matched by shared clones. The sequencing used PBMCs from blood, collected around 15 days before vaccination. The CDR3 in this case is CSAQRDSLNTEAFF. The bases are TGCAGTGCCCAGAGGGACAGCCTGAACACTGAAGCTTTCTTT.